The sequence of this T cell receptor (beta chain) was determined in a study of blood T cell repertoires in COVID-19. CDR3 size: 19 residues. Germline CDR1 LGHDT, CDR2 YNNKEL (reference sequence). J gave up 0 bases and V 2 bases, and 13 bases lay outside the gene matches. In assigning cohorts, the study relied on participant-reported clinical history. Each recovered donor of Cohort 3 presented with two negative PCRs, clearance, or symptom resolution. Assay: immunoSEQ multiplex PCR; the TCRdb copy retains only in-frame clones and omits some. The sample has about 190,000 clones; 84% are singletons. The chain couples TRBV3-1 (or the pseudogene TRBV3-2) to TRBJ1-3, with 7 bases that match TRBD1. Sequenced sample: PBMCs or T cells enriched from blood (not recorded which). This clonotype was sampled from a woman aged 25 to 39 who had recovered from COVID-19. The CDR3 here is CASSQNPRTTGVSGNTIYF. In DNA, the CDR3 is TGTGCCAGCAGCCAAAATCCCCGCACTACAGGGGTCTCTGGAAACACCATATATTTT.